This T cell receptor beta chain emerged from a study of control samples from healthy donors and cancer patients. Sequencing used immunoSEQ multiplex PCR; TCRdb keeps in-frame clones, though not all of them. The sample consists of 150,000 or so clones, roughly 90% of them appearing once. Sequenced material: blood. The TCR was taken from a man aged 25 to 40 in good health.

The CDR3 nucleotides read TGTGCCAGCTCCTCGGGGGATCCCTATGGCTACACCTTC. The encoded protein is CASSSGDPYGYTF. This chain uses TRBV18 with TRBJ1-2, with D perhaps TRBD1 (5 bases). There are 13 residues in the CDR3. V was shortened by 6 bases and J by 4 bases, with 12 bases between the two germline ends. Looked up from germline, CDR1 is KGHSH and CDR2 is LQKENI.